The rows below give T cell receptor beta chains drawn from one sample of a study of T cell changes during pregnancy in multiple sclerosis. Data came from immunoSEQ multiplex PCR; TCRdb stores just in-frame clones and leaves some out. There are 40,000 to 55,000 clones in the sample; almost 95% occur only once, and less than 0.8% lies in the top ten. Sample: CD4+ T cells from peripheral blood mononuclear cells, taken in the third trimester of pregnancy. All receptors come from a female donor with multiple sclerosis, enrolled in a pregnancy study. Both conserved end residues are part of each CDR3. Each record gives: D gene, J gene, V gene, clone size, CDR3 DNA, CDR3 protein. The D gene is left open where the match is weak. A row's size may be missing; if present it is once, few, many or a size class.

>TRBD2|TRBJ2-7|TRBV2|.
TGTGCCAGCAACCCCGGGTCTAGCGGGGCCTACGAGCAGTACTTC
CASNPGSSGAYEQYF
>TRBD2|TRBJ2-1|TRBV10-3|.
TGTGCCACCCGTCCCTTAGCGGGGGAGAGTCCCAATGAGCAGTTCTTC
CATRPLAGESPNEQFF
>.|TRBJ2-5|TRBV25-1|.
TGTGCCAGCAATACCTTTACAGGACCCGGGGAGACCCAGTACTTC
CASNTFTGPGETQYF
>.|TRBJ2-5|TRBV11-2|.
TGTGCCAGCAGCCTTTTGAGGGAAGAGACCCAGTACTTC
CASSLLREETQYF
>TRBD1|TRBJ1-2|TRBV30|.
TGTGCCTGGACCCCCCAGGGGGGCTATGGCTACACCTTC
CAWTPQGGYGYTF
>TRBD2|TRBJ2-2|TRBV7-8|.
TGTGCCAGCAGCTTACCTAGCGGGGGGGCGACAGCCGGGGAGCTGTTTTTT
CASSLPSGGATAGELFF
>.|TRBJ2-7|TRBV4-3|.
TGCGCCAGCAGCCACAGGGTATTGGGCTACGAGCAGTACTTC
CASSHRVLGYEQYF
>.|TRBJ1-6|TRBV7-2|once
TGTGCCAGCAGCTCCCCTTTAGGGGAGGTTCGTAATTCACCCCTCCACTTT
CASSSPLGEVRNSPLHF
>TRBD1|TRBJ2-5|TRBV11-3|.
TGTGCCAGCAGCTCCGGGACAGAAGAGACCCAGTACTTC
CASSSGTEETQYF
>TRBD1|TRBJ2-4|TRBV5-1|.
TGCGCCAGCAGACCTCCCGGGACAGGGAGGGACATTCAGTACTTC
CASRPPGTGRDIQYF
>.|TRBJ2-2|TRBV19|.
TGTGCCAGTAGGAGTACCGGGGAGCTGTTTTTT
CASRSTGELFF
>.|TRBJ2-5|TRBV4-2|.
TGTGCCAGCAGCCAATTCAAGGGATCCCAACGGGGTCAAGAGACCCAGTACTTC
CASSQFKGSQRGQETQYF
>.|TRBJ1-2|TRBV18|.
TGTGCCAGCTCACCACCTGAGGTGTTAGACTATGGCTACACCTTC
CASSPPEVLDYGYTF
>TRBD2|TRBJ2-1|TRBV5-4|.
TGTGCCAGCAGCCCTGGACTAGTCTACGACAATGAGCAGTTCTTC
CASSPGLVYDNEQFF
>.|TRBJ2-1|TRBV11-2|.
TGTGCCAGCAGCTTAGTCGCCAGGACCTACAATGAGCAGTTCTTC
CASSLVARTYNEQFF
>.|TRBJ2-5|TRBV7-8|once
TGTGCCAGCAGCTTAGCTAGAGAGACCCAGTACTTC
CASSLARETQYF
>TRBD1|TRBJ1-1|TRBV6-5|.
TGTGCCAGCAGTGAAAGACAGGGGCGGACTGAAGCTTTCTTT
CASSERQGRTEAFF
>.|TRBJ1-5|TRBV9|.
TGTGCCAGCAGCGCGGGCCAGGGTAGCAATCAGCCCCAGCATTTT
CASSAGQGSNQPQHF
>TRBD1|TRBJ2-7|TRBV7-7|.
TGTGCCAGCAGCCCAGGACAGGGTAACTACGAGCAGTACTTC
CASSPGQGNYEQYF
>TRBD1|TRBJ2-1|TRBV4-3|.
TGCGCCAGCAGCGCCCGGGACAGGGTTGTCAACAATGAGCAGTTCTTC
CASSARDRVVNNEQFF
>TRBD2|TRBJ2-7|TRBV4-2|.
TGTGCCAGCAGCCACGAGCGGGGGGGCTCCTACGAGCAGTACTTC
CASSHERGGSYEQYF
>.|TRBJ1-6|TRBV10-3|.
TGTGCCATCAGTGACCCAACGGGTGGGGCCAGGAATTCACCCCTCCACTTT
CAISDPTGGARNSPLHF
>.|TRBJ1-2|TRBV6-5|once
TGTGCCAGCCTCGACAGCGAAGGCTATGGCTACACCTTC
CASLDSEGYGYTF
>TRBD2|TRBJ2-7|TRBV28|.
TGTGCCAGCAGTTTAGGGACTACCTTCCAACTCAGGGTCGAGCAGTACTTC
CASSLGTTFQLRVEQYF
>.|TRBJ2-2|TRBV11-3|.
TGTGCCAGCAGCTCCGAGACAGCGAACACCGGGGAGCTGTTTTTT
CASSSETANTGELFF
>TRBD2|TRBJ2-1|TRBV18|.
TGTGCCAGCTCACCACCACCGTCTAGCGGGGCCAACTACAATGAGCAGTTCTTC
CASSPPPSSGANYNEQFF
>TRBD2|TRBJ2-5|TRBV7-2|once
TGTGCCAGCAGCTTAGTAGCGGGGGGCCGCCATCAAGAGACCCAGTACTTC
CASSLVAGGRHQETQYF
>TRBD2|TRBJ2-5|TRBV7-7|.
TGTGCTAGCAGCTTAGCGTTCGGGGGGAGAACACAAGAGACCCAGTACTTC
CASSLAFGGRTQETQYF
>TRBD1|TRBJ1-6|TRBV6-6|.
TGTGCCAGCAGTATACAGGGGGCTAATTCACCCCTCCACTTT
CASSIQGANSPLHF
>.|TRBJ1-1|TRBV5-4|.
TGTGCCAGCAGCCCGGGGGGGGAAGCTTTCTTT
CASSPGGEAFF
>TRBD1|TRBJ1-2|TRBV7-6|.
TGTGCCAGCAGCCCCGGACAGGGTGAATTCTATGGCTACACCTTC
CASSPGQGEFYGYTF
>.|TRBJ1-5|TRBV30|few
TGTGCCTGGAGTGTAGGGGGGGGCAATCAGCCCCAGCATTTT
CAWSVGGGNQPQHF
>TRBD2|TRBJ2-1|TRBV7-3|.
TGTGCCAGCAGCTCTACCCTAAGCGGGGGGGCCAGGAATGAGCAGTTCTTC
CASSSTLSGGARNEQFF
>.|TRBJ1-1|TRBV9|.
TGTGCCAGCAGCGTAGGGGGACAAACCGCGGCTTTCTTT
CASSVGGQTAAFF
>TRBD1|TRBJ2-3|TRBV7-2|.
TGTGCCAGCAGCTTAGGACAGGGGCCCACAGATACGCAGTATTTT
CASSLGQGPTDTQYF
>.|TRBJ2-5|TRBV6-5|.
TGTGCCAGCAGTTACTCCGGGGGGCGGAAGGAGACCCAGTACTTC
CASSYSGGRKETQYF
>.|TRBJ1-2|TRBV6-1|few
TGTGCCACAAACGCCGGTTCCGCGGCCAACTATGGCTACACCTTC
CATNAGSAANYGYTF
>.|TRBJ1-4|TRBV5-4|.
TGTGCCAGCAGCCCGGGACTTCGGCTTACAACTAATGAAAAACTGTTTTTT
CASSPGLRLTTNEKLFF
>.|TRBJ1-5|TRBV7-2|.
TGTGCCAGCAGCCCGCGAGGGGAGGTGGATCAGCCCCAGCATTTT
CASSPRGEVDQPQHF
>TRBD2|TRBJ2-1|TRBV7-6|.
TGTGCCAGCGGCCGGGGGGGCGCCCGGTCCTACAATGAGCAGTTCTTC
CASGRGGARSYNEQFF
>TRBD2|TRBJ2-6|TRBV18|.
TGTGCCAGCTCACCACCGTATACTAGCGGGGGTACCAACTCTGGGGCCAACGTCCTGACTTTC
CASSPPYTSGGTNSGANVLTF
>TRBD1|TRBJ1-5|TRBV30|.
TGTGCCTGGAGTTGGACAGGGAAATATCAGCCCCAGCATTTT
CAWSWTGKYQPQHF
>.|TRBJ2-7|TRBV13|.
TGTGCCAGCAGCCGTAACAGTTACGAGCAGTACTTC
CASSRNSYEQYF
>TRBD2|TRBJ2-5|TRBV4-1|.
TGCGCCAGCAGCCAAGATTTAGGGCTAGCGGACTCTCAAGAGACCCAGTACTTC
CASSQDLGLADSQETQYF
>TRBD1|TRBJ1-6|TRBV15|.
TGTGCCACCAGGCCGGGACAGGGGCTCAATAATTCACCCCTCCACTTT
CATRPGQGLNNSPLHF
>TRBD1|TRBJ1-1|TRBV29-1|few
TGCAGCGTGGCTGACAGGGGATACACTGAAGCTTTCTTT
CSVADRGYTEAFF